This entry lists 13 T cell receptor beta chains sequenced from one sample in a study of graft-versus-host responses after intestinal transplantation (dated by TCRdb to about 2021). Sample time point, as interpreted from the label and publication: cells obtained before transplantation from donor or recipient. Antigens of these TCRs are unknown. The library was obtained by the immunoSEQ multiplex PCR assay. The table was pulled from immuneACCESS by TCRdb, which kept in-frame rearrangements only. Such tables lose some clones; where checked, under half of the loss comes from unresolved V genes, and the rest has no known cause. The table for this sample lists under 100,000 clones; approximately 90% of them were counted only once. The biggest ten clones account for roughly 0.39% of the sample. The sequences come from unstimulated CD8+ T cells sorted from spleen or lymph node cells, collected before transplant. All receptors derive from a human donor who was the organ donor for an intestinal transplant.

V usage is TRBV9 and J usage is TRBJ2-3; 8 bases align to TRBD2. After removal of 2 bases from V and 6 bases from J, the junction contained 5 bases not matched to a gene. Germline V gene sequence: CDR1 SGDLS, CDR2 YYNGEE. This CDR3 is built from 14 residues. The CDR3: CASSVAGGRDTQYF. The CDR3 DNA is TGTGCCAGCAGCGTCGCGGGGGGAAGGGATACGCAGTATTTT.

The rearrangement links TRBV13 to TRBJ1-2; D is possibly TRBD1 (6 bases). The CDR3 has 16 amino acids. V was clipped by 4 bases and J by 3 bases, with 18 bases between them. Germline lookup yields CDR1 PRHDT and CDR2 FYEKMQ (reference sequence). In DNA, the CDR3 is TGTGCCAGCAGCTATTTTACTACAGGGAGGGACTATGGCTACACCTTC. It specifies CASSYFTTGRDYGYTF.

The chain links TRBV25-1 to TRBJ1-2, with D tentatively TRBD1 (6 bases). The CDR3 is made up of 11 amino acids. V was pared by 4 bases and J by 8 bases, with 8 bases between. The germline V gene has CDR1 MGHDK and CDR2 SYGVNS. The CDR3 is CASSGGGGYTF. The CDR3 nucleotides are TGTGCCAGCAGTGGGGGGGGCGGCTACACCTTC.

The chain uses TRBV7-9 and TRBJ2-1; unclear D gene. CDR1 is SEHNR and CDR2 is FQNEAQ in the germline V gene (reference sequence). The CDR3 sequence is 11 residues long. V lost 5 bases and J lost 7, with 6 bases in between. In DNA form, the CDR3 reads TGTGCCAGCAGCAAAACTAATGAGCAGTTCTTC. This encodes CASSKTNEQFF.

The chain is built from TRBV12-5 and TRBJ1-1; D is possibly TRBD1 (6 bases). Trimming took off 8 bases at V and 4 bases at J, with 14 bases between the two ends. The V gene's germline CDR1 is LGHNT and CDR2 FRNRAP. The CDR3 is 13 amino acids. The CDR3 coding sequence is TGTGCTAGTTACGCCCAGGGGACCACTGAAGCTTTCTTT. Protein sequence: CASYAQGTTEAFF.

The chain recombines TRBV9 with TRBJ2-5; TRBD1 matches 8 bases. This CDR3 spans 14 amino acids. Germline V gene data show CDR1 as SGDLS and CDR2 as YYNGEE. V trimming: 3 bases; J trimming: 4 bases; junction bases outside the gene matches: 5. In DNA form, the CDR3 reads TGTGCCAGCAGCGCTACAGGGGGACGAGAGACCCAGTACTTC. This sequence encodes CASSATGGRETQYF.

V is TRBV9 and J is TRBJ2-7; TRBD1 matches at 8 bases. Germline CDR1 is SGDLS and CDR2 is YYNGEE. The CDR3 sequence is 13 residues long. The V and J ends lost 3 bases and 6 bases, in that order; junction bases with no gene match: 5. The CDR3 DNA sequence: TGTGCCAGCAGCGGACAGGGGCAGGGCGAGCAGTACTTC. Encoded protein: CASSGQGQGEQYF.

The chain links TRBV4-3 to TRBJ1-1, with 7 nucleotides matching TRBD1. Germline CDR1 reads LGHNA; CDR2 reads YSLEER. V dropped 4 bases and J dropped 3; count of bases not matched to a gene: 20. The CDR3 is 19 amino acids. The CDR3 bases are TGCGCCAGCAGCCTCAGAATTGGGCAGGGGGTTATAGGGGACACTGAAGCTTTCTTT. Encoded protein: CASSLRIGQGVIGDTEAFF.

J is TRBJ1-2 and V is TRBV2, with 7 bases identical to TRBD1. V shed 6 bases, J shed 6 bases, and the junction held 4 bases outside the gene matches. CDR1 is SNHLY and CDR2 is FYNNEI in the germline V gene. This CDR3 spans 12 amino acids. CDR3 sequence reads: CASRGDRDGYTF. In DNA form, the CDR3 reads TGTGCCAGCAGAGGGGACAGAGATGGCTACACCTTC.

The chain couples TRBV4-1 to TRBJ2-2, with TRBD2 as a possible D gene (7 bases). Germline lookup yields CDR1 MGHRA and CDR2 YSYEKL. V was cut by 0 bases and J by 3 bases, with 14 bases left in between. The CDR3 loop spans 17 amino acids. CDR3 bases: TGCGCCAGCAGCCAAGAGGGAGCGGGGACATACACCGGGGAGCTGTTTTTT. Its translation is CASSQEGAGTYTGELFF.

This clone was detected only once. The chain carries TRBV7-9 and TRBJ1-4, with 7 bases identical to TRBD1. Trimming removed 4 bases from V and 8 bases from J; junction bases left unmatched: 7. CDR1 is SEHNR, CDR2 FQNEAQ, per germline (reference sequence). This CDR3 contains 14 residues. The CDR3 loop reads CASSSRQGREKLFF. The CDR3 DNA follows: TGTGCCAGCAGCTCACGACAGGGTCGGGAAAAACTGTTTTTT.

CDR3 in DNA: TGTGCCTGGATACGGGGGTGGGGGAATGGCTACACCTTC. This translates into CAWIRGWGNGYTF. The chain carries TRBV30 and TRBJ1-2; maybe TRBD1 (5 bases). There are 13 residues in the CDR3. CDR1 is GTSNPN and CDR2 is SVGIG in the germline V gene (reference sequence). The V end was cut by 4 bases, the J end by 6 bases, with 15 bases between. Using reference TRBV30 and TRBJ1-2 for the parts outside the CDR3, the full variable domain is SQTIHQWPATLVQPVGSPLSLECTVEGTSNPNLYWYRQAAGRGLQLLFYSVGIGQISSEVPQNLSASRPQDRQFILSSKKLLLSDSGFYLCAWIRGWGNGYTFGSGTRLTVV.

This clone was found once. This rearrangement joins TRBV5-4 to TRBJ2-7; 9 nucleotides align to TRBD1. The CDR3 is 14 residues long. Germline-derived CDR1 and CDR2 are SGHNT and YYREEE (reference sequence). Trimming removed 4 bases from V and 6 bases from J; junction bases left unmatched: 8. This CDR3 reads CASSPGQGSAEQYF. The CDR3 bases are TGTGCCAGCAGCCCGGGACAGGGATCGGCCGAGCAGTACTTC.